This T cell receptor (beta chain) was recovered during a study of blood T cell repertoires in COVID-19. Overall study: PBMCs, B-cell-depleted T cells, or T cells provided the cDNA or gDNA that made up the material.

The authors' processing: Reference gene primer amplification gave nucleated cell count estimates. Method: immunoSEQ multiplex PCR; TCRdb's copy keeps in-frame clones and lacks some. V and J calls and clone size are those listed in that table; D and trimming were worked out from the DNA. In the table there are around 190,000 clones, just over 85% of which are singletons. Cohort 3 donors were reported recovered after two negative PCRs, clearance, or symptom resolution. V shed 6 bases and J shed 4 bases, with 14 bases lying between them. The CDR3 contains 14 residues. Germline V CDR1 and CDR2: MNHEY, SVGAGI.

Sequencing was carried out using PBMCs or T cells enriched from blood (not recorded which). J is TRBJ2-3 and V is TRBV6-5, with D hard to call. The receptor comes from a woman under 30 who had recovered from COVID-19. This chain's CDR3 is CASSRSQVPDTQYF. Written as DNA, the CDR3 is TGTGCCAGCAGCCGCTCGCAGGTCCCAGATACGCAGTATTTT.